This TCR beta chain was documented in a study of breast tumors, draining lymph nodes, adjacent tissues (dated by TCRdb to 2016 to 2018). Background on the whole study: In breast cancer patients, the study compared the TCR beta repertoires of tumor, adjacent nontumor tissue and axillary lymph nodes. In human breast cancer, the study set out to evaluate how tumor, surrounding tissue and draining lymph node repertoires relate to one another and whether T cells may move between these sites.

As encoded in the germline V gene, CDR1 is SGHDT while CDR2 is YYEEEE. Counted from cysteine to phenylalanine, this CDR3 has 18 amino acids. The entry retains the CDR3 DNA only, 54 bases that are in frame from base 1. Trimming accounts for 1 base at V and 7 bases at J, while the number of junction bases matched to no gene is 19. Sequencing instrument: Illumina HiSeq 2000. TCR beta chain libraries were generated through multiplex PCR amplification. High-throughput sequencing was used to analyze the amplified TCR beta chain products. TCRdb trimmed the raw reads at Q25, called clones with MiXCR and kept productive beta chains. Entries are consolidated by CDR3 protein sequence, retaining the most common genes and DNA. Across this sample there are under 300,000 distinct CDR3 sequences, with around 34% seen only once. 3% to 4% of the sample is held by the ten biggest clonotypes. Remarks on this clonotype: What antigen it recognizes has not been identified. Base quality data are lacking; no much larger clone is found one base away.

Lymph node samples came from the axillary draining lymph nodes of breast cancer patients. General findings and caveats noted by the study authors: The conclusion that tumor T cells originate in lymph nodes was framed as consistent with a hypothesis rather than directly demonstrated. The data were considered consistent with the idea that most tumor T cells come from the lymph node and then expand in tumor tissue. Tumor T-cell repertoires showed less diversity than lymph node repertoires and more diversity than nontumor tissue repertoires, and tumor T-cell repertoires showed preferential V and J gene usage. Tumor and nontumor tissue repertoires were found to be significantly more similar in luminal-like than in basal-like breast cancer.

The sample comprised axillary lymph node tissue. The source is a female donor with breast cancer. Some clones in this sample may be carry-over from other donors' samples. The chain uses TRBV5-6 and TRBJ2-5; 7 bases in the junction line up with TRBD1. CDR3 reads: CASSLPLSLQGSRVTQYF. The sequenced DNA is TGTGCCAGCAGCTTGCCCCTCTCCTTACAGGGGTCAAGGGTGACCCAGTACTTC.